The 8 T cell receptor beta chains presented below share a single source sample, sequenced in a study of shared T cell receptors in the human thymus listed by TCRdb under 2021. Library creation used the immunoSEQ multiplex PCR assay. TCRdb took over this immuneACCESS table, retaining in-frame rearrangements with V and J assigned. Such tables are incomplete; in checked studies, under half of the missing clones stem from an unresolved V gene, and the remainder is unexplained. Recorded for this sample are over 450,000 clones; approximately 80% of them occurred a single time. Clones ranked in the top ten supply more than 0.01% of the sample. In addition, the sample was reused for a study of human thymus T cells.

Sample: thymocytes. The receptors stem from a boy less than two years old with a congenital heart defect. Donor details come from another sample of the same person, matched by shared clones.

V is TRBV7-6 and J is TRBJ2-1; 12 bases line up with TRBD2. In germline, CDR1 is SGHVS, CDR2 FNYEAQ. The trim removed 5 bases at V and 5 bases at J, leaving 7 bases unmatched. The CDR3 totals 16 residues. This CDR3 reads CASSATSGSDNNEQFF. The DNA for the CDR3 is TGTGCCAGCAGCGCGACTAGCGGGAGCGACAACAATGAGCAGTTCTTC.

This clone came up a few times. The genes are TRBV6-1 and TRBJ1-4, with unresolved D. The CDR3 is 15 residues long. V was cut by 6 bases and J by 5 bases, with 16 bases left in between. Germline values: CDR1 MNHNS, CDR2 SASEGT. CDR3 in DNA: TGTGCCAGCAGCGTAACTAGTCCCCGGAATGAAAAACTGTTTTTT. Protein: CASSVTSPRNEKLFF.

The CDR3: CASSHTRTTGYTF. CDR3 coding DNA: TGCGCCAGCAGCCACACACGGACAACCGGCTACACCTTC. This chain connects TRBV4-3 to TRBJ1-2, with D tentatively TRBD1 (5 bases). The ends were cut back, 3 bases at V and 8 bases at J, with 13 bases in the middle. The germline V gene encodes CDR1 LGHNA and CDR2 YSLEER. This CDR3 has 13 amino acids.

The CDR3 reads CAWSGDRTNSGANTGELFF. For the CDR3, the DNA is TGTGCCTGGAGCGGAGACCGGACAAATAGCGGGGCGAACACCGGGGAGCTGTTTTTT. The chain uses TRBV30 and TRBJ2-2; 8 bases are shared with TRBD2. CDR3 length: 19 residues. V lost 3 bases to trimming and J lost 0 bases; unmatched junction nucleotides: 15. Germline assignment: CDR1 GTSNPN and CDR2 SVGIG (reference sequence).

CDR3 protein: CSSRDREYGYTF. Written as DNA, the CDR3 is TGCAGCTCCCGGGACAGGGAATATGGCTACACCTTC. The chain carries TRBV29-1 and TRBJ1-2; 9 bases map to TRBD1. The CDR3 totals 12 residues. Trimming cost V 8 bases and J 5 bases; bases outside gene matches: 6. Germline V lookup: CDR1 SQVTM, CDR2 ANQGSEA.

The sample holds one count of this clone. The chain is built from TRBV7-9 and TRBJ2-1, with D tentatively TRBD2 (7 bases). Germline V CDR1 and CDR2: SEHNR, FQNEAQ (reference sequence). The V end was cut by 3 bases, the J end by 6 bases, with 15 bases between. This CDR3 region has 15 residues. The CDR3 DNA reads TGTGCCAGCAGCTTCAGTTTAGGGGGGGTCAATGAGCAGTTCTTC. This gives the protein CASSFSLGGVNEQFF.

The chain recombines TRBV28 with TRBJ2-1, with TRBD2 identical over 9 bases. After removal of 7 bases from V and 8 bases from J, the junction contained 6 bases not matched to a gene. Germline V CDR1 and CDR2: MDHEN, SYDVKM. The CDR3 consists of 13 residues. The CDR3 loop is CASKRREGYEQFF. DNA for the CDR3: TGTGCCAGCAAAAGGCGGGAGGGGTATGAGCAGTTCTTC.

This chain links TRBV11-2 with TRBJ2-1; 14 bases align to TRBD2. The CDR3 totals 17 residues. With V trimmed by 1 base and J by 5 bases, 4 bases remained unmatched. Germline lookup yields CDR1 SGHAT and CDR2 FQNNGV. CDR3 amino acids: CASSLGTSGGFHNEQFF. The CDR3 DNA reads TGTGCCAGCAGCTTAGGGACTAGCGGGGGGTTTCACAATGAGCAGTTCTTC.